These T cell receptor beta chains were read from a single sample in a study of response to subunit inactivated influenza vaccine. One entry per CDR3 protein results from TCRdb running MiXCR on the RT-PCR reads. The sample gives over 650,000 distinct CDR3 sequences, around 20% of which show up once; approximately 11% is in the top ten. The input for sequencing was PBMCs from blood, taken 4 to 6 days after vaccination. Every receptor here comes from a man between 50 and 59 years old who received an inactivated influenza vaccine. Both conserved end residues are part of each CDR3. The order of the fields is clone size, V gene, D gene, J gene, CDR3 protein, CDR3 DNA. D genes are given only for firm matches. A clone size is listed for some rows: how often the clone was seen (once, few, many), or a class if it is expanded.

size: many; V: TRBV12-3/TRBV12-4; D: -; J: TRBJ1-3; CDR3: CASSMRTAGYTIYF; DNA: TGTGCCAGCAGTATGAGGACCGCTGGGTACACCATATATTTT
size: many; V: TRBV12-3/TRBV12-4; D: -; J: TRBJ1-5; CDR3: CASSEGGGNQPQHF; DNA: TGTGCCAGCAGCGAGGGGGGGGGCAATCAGCCCCAGCATTTT
size: -; V: TRBV20-1; D: -; J: TRBJ2-5; CDR3: CSAFGQGQETQYF; DNA: TGCAGTGCCTTTGGCCAGGGCCAAGAGACCCAGTACTTC
size: many; V: TRBV20-1; D: -; J: TRBJ2-7; CDR3: CSARWGGAYEQYF; DNA: TGCAGTGCTAGGTGGGGGGGGGCTTACGAGCAGTACTTC
size: few; V: TRBV28; D: -; J: TRBJ1-5; CDR3: CASSLPGFGNQPQHF; DNA: TGTGCCAGCAGTTTACCGGGGTTCGGCAATCAGCCCCAGCATTTT
size: -; V: TRBV6-1; D: TRBD1; J: TRBJ2-1; CDR3: CASRAQGAGYNEQFF; DNA: TGTGCCAGCAGGGCACAGGGGGCAGGGTACAATGAGCAGTTCTTC
size: -; V: TRBV7-9; D: TRBD1; J: TRBJ1-5; CDR3: CASSFGTGLRQPQHF; DNA: TGTGCCAGCAGCTTTGGGACAGGGTTGAGACAGCCCCAGCATTTT
size: once; V: TRBV6-5; D: -; J: TRBJ2-7; CDR3: CASSYGVPRMSYEQYF; DNA: TGTGCCAGCAGTTACGGGGTGCCCCGGATGTCTTACGAGCAGTACTTC
size: few; V: TRBV6-2/TRBV6-3; D: TRBD2; J: TRBJ2-1; CDR3: CASSSERGKYNEQFF; DNA: TGTGCCAGCAGTTCAGAGCGGGGGAAATACAATGAGCAGTTCTTC
size: -; V: TRBV24-1; D: TRBD2; J: TRBJ2-3; CDR3: CATSELVAGGPGDTQYF; DNA: TGTGCCACCAGTGAGCTGGTAGCGGGAGGGCCAGGAGATACGCAGTATTTT
size: few; V: TRBV7-8; D: -; J: TRBJ2-7; CDR3: CASSPGHLSYEQYF; DNA: TGTGCCAGCAGCCCGGGACACCTTTCCTACGAGCAGTACTTC